The entry that follows covers one T cell receptor beta chain sequence. Its specificity is not known. The data were taken from a study of cytomegalovirus exposure and HLA in healthy donors. The CDR3 runs 11 residues. Trimming took 3 bases from V and 3 from J, leaving 3 bases between them. CDR1 is DFQATT and CDR2 is SNEGSKA in the germline V gene (reference sequence). Study outcomes and limitations: Reportedly, diagnosis of cytomegalovirus status by the classifier showed high specificity and sensitivity. Most TCR sequences proved rare, with some public TCRs found in many donors.

Produced via immunoSEQ multiplex PCR; TCRdb's table is partial and in-frame only. Among 230,000 or so clones, around 88% were seen once, and the ten largest hold 2.9%. Sequenced input: PBMCs. V usage is TRBV20-1 and J usage is TRBJ2-1, with no clear D. The TCR comes from a woman under 30 in good health and CMV-seronegative. The CDR3 spells CSASFYNEQFF. CDR3 DNA sequence: TGCAGTGCTAGCTTCTACAATGAGCAGTTCTTC.